Listed below are T cell receptor beta chains from one sample, sequenced in a study of T-cell reconstitution after alpha-beta-depleted transplantation in children. TCRdb reanalysed the PCR reads using MiXCR and keeps one entry per CDR3 protein. The data hold some 840,000 distinct CDR3 sequences, with less than 20% observed a single time. The sample was PBMCs, mostly from graft donor cells, taken 360 days after TCRalphabeta/CD19-depleted stem cell transplant. All receptors come from a male patient between 5 and 17 years old who had a stem cell transplant for acute lymphoblastic leukemia, so the T cells may come from the graft donor. Each CDR3 is given with its conserved first and last residue. A D gene is named only where the DNA matches it firmly. Only some rows state a clone size, as once, few, many or a class for expanded clones.

DNA,CDR3,J,size,D,V
TGCGCCAGCAGTGGGGTCATGATAGAGACCCAGTACTTC,CASSGVMIETQYF,TRBJ2-5,many,.,TRBV10-2
TGCAGTGCACGACTAGCGAACACCGGGGAGCTGTTTTTT,CSARLANTGELFF,TRBJ2-2,.,.,TRBV20-1
TGCAGTGCCCCAAGTCAACCCTACAATGAGCAGTTCTTC,CSAPSQPYNEQFF,TRBJ2-1,.,.,TRBV20-1
TGCAGCGTGGGGACAGGGGGAGAGACCCAGTACTTC,CSVGTGGETQYF,TRBJ2-5,many,TRBD1,TRBV29-1
TGCAGTGCCAATACGGTTAAGAGGGCCAAAAACATTCAGTACTTC,CSANTVKRAKNIQYF,TRBJ2-4,.,.,TRBV20-1
TGTGCCAGCTCAGCGGAGACGGGAGAGACCCAGTACTTC,CASSAETGETQYF,TRBJ2-5,.,.,TRBV18
TGCAGCGTTGAAGGTCTAGCGGGACCCTACGAGCAGTACTTC,CSVEGLAGPYEQYF,TRBJ2-7,.,TRBD2,TRBV29-1
TGCGCCACCCTTAGCTCGGACAGGGGTGATACGCAGTATTTT,CATLSSDRGDTQYF,TRBJ2-3,many,TRBD1,TRBV10-2
TGTGCCAGCAGCGAGGGGGGACAGGGACTTTCCTACGAGCAGTACTTC,CASSEGGQGLSYEQYF,TRBJ2-7,.,TRBD1,TRBV9
TGCAGTGCTAGAGGAGGGGGCATATACAATGAGCAGTTCTTC,CSARGGGIYNEQFF,TRBJ2-1,many,TRBD1,TRBV20-1
TGTGCCACCAGCGGCTGGGTGGCCACTGAAGCTTTCTTT,CATSGWVATEAFF,TRBJ1-1,few,.,TRBV15
TGCGCCAGCAGCTTGGTTAGAAGACTCGAGCAGTACTTC,CASSLVRRLEQYF,TRBJ2-7,.,.,TRBV5-1
TGTGCCAGCAGCCCTTCGGGACTAGCGGGAGAGACCCAGTACTTC,CASSPSGLAGETQYF,TRBJ2-5,many,TRBD2,TRBV7-2
TGTGCCAGCAGTTTTTTGACAGGGTTGCTCGAGCAGTACTTC,CASSFLTGLLEQYF,TRBJ2-7,few,TRBD1,TRBV12-3/TRBV12-4
TGCGCCAGCAGCTTTACGGCCGGGACTCCCACTGAAGCTTTCTTT,CASSFTAGTPTEAFF,TRBJ1-1,few,.,TRBV5-1
TGCAGCGTCGTTCGCACAGGGAACACTGAAGCTTTCTTT,CSVVRTGNTEAFF,TRBJ1-1,few,.,TRBV29-1
TGTGCCAGCTCACCACATGGGAGGGAGACCCAGTACTTC,CASSPHGRETQYF,TRBJ2-5,many,.,TRBV18
TGTGCCAGCAGCCAAGAGAAGGGACAGGCGGGGGACATTCAGTACTTC,CASSQEKGQAGDIQYF,TRBJ2-4,few,.,TRBV4-2
TGTGCCAGCAGCCCTAGGCGGGCCACCGGGGAGCTGTTTTTT,CASSPRRATGELFF,TRBJ2-2,.,.,TRBV7-3
TGTGCCAGCAGCGTAGACGGGTACGGGCACGAGCAGTACTTC,CASSVDGYGHEQYF,TRBJ2-7,.,.,TRBV9
TGCAGTGCTAGAGCCCCCCGACAGGGTAACACCGGGGAGCTGTTTTTT,CSARAPRQGNTGELFF,TRBJ2-2,.,TRBD1,TRBV20-1
TGTGCCAGCAGTCTCGGACTTCACGGGGAGCTGTTTTTT,CASSLGLHGELFF,TRBJ2-2,many,.,TRBV12-3/TRBV12-4
TGTGCCAGCAGTCCGCCGTGGGAGAGAGAGCAAGAGACCCAGTACTTC,CASSPPWEREQETQYF,TRBJ2-5,few,.,TRBV7-9
TGTGCCACCAGTGATCAGGCCGGGACTAGTGGGAATGAGCAGTTCTTC,CATSDQAGTSGNEQFF,TRBJ2-1,.,TRBD2,TRBV24-1
TGCGCCAGCAGCCAATCGCCCACGCAGGCCTCGAGCTCCTACAATGAGCAGTTCTTC,CASSQSPTQASSSYNEQFF,TRBJ2-1,.,.,TRBV4-1
TGTGCCAGCTCACCTTCCGGACGGGAGACCTACGAGCAGTACTTC,CASSPSGRETYEQYF,TRBJ2-7,.,.,TRBV18
TGCGCCAGCAGTGATTCGGCCGGGGAGCTGTTTTTT,CASSDSAGELFF,TRBJ2-2,few,.,TRBV10-1
TGTGCCAGCAGTGTCCGGGACGGCTCCTACGAGCAGTACTTC,CASSVRDGSYEQYF,TRBJ2-7,.,.,TRBV27
TGTGCCAGCGCCCTGGGACTAGCGGGCTACAATGAGCAGTTCTTC,CASALGLAGYNEQFF,TRBJ2-1,.,TRBD2,TRBV7-3
TGCGCCAGCAGTGGACAGTCAGATTATGGCTACACCTTC,CASSGQSDYGYTF,TRBJ1-2,few,.,TRBV5-1
TGTGCCACTAGCGGGAGTATCGTTCAGACAGATACGCAGTATTTT,CATSGSIVQTDTQYF,TRBJ2-3,few,TRBD2,TRBV15
TGCAGTGCTAGAGATTGGACTAGCGGTCAAGATACGCAGTATTTT,CSARDWTSGQDTQYF,TRBJ2-3,many,TRBD2,TRBV20-1
TGTGCCAGCAGTCCGTTCAATCAGCCCCAGCATTTT,CASSPFNQPQHF,TRBJ1-5,many,.,TRBV27
TGTGCCAGCAGTTGGCCAAGACTAGCCGGCTACGAGCAGTACTTC,CASSWPRLAGYEQYF,TRBJ2-7,few,TRBD2,TRBV6-2/TRBV6-3
TGCGCCAGCAGCGGGGGTATGGGACAGCTGAACACCGGGGAGCTGTTTTTT,CASSGGMGQLNTGELFF,TRBJ2-2,.,TRBD1,TRBV4-1
TGTGCCAGCTTACCCACAGGGGGCAAAGCTAACTATGGCTACACCTTC,CASLPTGGKANYGYTF,TRBJ1-2,.,TRBD1,TRBV18
TGTGCCAGCAGCTCCGACAGGGTTCCCAACCTGTCTGGAAACACCATATATTTT,CASSSDRVPNLSGNTIYF,TRBJ1-3,.,TRBD1,TRBV6-1
TGTGCCAGCAGTGAAGGCCCCTTTTATAATTCACCCCTCCACTTT,CASSEGPFYNSPLHF,TRBJ1-6,few,.,TRBV6-1
TGTGCCGAGGGGAGCCTCTACGAGCAGTACTTC,CAEGSLYEQYF,TRBJ2-7,few,.,TRBV10-3
TGCGCCAGCAGCCAGACTGGAGGGGCCCGAGGTAATGAGCAGTTCTTC,CASSQTGGARGNEQFF,TRBJ2-1,few,.,TRBV4-1
TGTGCCAGCAGCACCCCCCAGGGACAGAGCTCCTACAATGAGCAGTTCTTC,CASSTPQGQSSYNEQFF,TRBJ2-1,.,TRBD1,TRBV7-9
TGCGCCAGCAGCCAAGTGGGTACTAATGAAAAACTGTTTTTT,CASSQVGTNEKLFF,TRBJ1-4,.,.,TRBV4-1
TGTGCCATTCCGATTCGGGCCGGTGCAGAAGAGACCCAGTACTTC,CAIPIRAGAEETQYF,TRBJ2-5,.,.,TRBV7-8
TGCAGCGTTGAACCCACAGGGCTCCGTGAGCAGTTCTTC,CSVEPTGLREQFF,TRBJ2-1,few,.,TRBV29-1
TGTGCCAGCAGCTCTAAGGACGGGTCCTACGAGCAGTACTTC,CASSSKDGSYEQYF,TRBJ2-7,.,.,TRBV7-9
TGTGCCAGCAGGTCGCAGGGTATCGCCGGGGAGCTGTTTTTT,CASRSQGIAGELFF,TRBJ2-2,few,.,TRBV7-9
TGTGCCAGCAGTCTCCCCATGACAGGGGGCGACTCACCCCTCCACTTT,CASSLPMTGGDSPLHF,TRBJ1-6,few,TRBD1,TRBV6-1
TGTGCCAGCAGCTTACGGACGGGACAGGGGAGGGAGCAGTACTTC,CASSLRTGQGREQYF,TRBJ2-7,.,TRBD1,TRBV7-8
TGCGCCAGCAGCCCGGAGCGTGGGAGGGCCTCCTACGAGCAGTACTTC,CASSPERGRASYEQYF,TRBJ2-7,few,TRBD2,TRBV5-1
TGTGCCAGTACAGGACTAGCGGGAGACACAGATACGCAGTATTTT,CASTGLAGDTDTQYF,TRBJ2-3,.,TRBD2,TRBV7-8
TGTGCCAGCAGCCAGACAGGGCTAGACTCTTCCGGCTACACCTTC,CASSQTGLDSSGYTF,TRBJ1-2,.,TRBD1,TRBV11-2
TGCGCCAGCAGCCCGGGACTAGCGCAGACAGATACGCAGTATTTT,CASSPGLAQTDTQYF,TRBJ2-3,few,TRBD2,TRBV4-1